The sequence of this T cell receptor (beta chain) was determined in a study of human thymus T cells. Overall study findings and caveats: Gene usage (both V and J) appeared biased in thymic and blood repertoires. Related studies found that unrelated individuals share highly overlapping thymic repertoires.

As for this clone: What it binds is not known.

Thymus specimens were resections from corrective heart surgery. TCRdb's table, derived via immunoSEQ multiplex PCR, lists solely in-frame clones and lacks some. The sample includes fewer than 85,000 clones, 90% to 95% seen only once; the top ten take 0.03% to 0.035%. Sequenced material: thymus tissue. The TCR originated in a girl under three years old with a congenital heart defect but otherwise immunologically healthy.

The DNA for the CDR3 is TGTGCCAGCAGCCCAGCGGGGAGCACAGATACGCAGTATTTT. As protein: CASSPAGSTDTQYF. J is TRBJ2-3 and V is TRBV4-2, with 7 bases identical to TRBD2. CDR3 length: 14 amino acids. V was clipped by 4 bases and J by 0 bases; unmatched bases: 1. Germline V CDR1 and CDR2: LGHNA, YNFKEQ.